Listed below are T cell receptor beta chains from one sample, sequenced in a study of CD4 and CD8 cells across lung adenocarcinoma regions. TCRdb re-analysed the PCR reads in MiXCR, keeping a single row per CDR3 protein. Here the sample spans around 20,000 distinct CDR3 sequences, 46% being singletons. The sample taken for sequencing was CD4+ T cells from the margin of a lung tumor. These TCRs come from a male donor with lung adenocarcinoma. The CD4 and CD8 labels of this study may be unreliable. CDR3s include the opening cysteine and the closing phenylalanine or tryptophan. The D gene is left open where the match is weak. Clone size is not always given. Where it is, it says once, few, many or a class for expanded clones.

TRBV4-1	NA	once	TRBJ2-2	15	CASSLPLSGRGELFF	TGCGCCAGCAGCCTTCCCCTATCGGGACGGGGGGAGCTGTTTTTT
TRBV5-1	NA	NA	TRBJ2-3	14	CASSPLGALDTQYF	TGCGCCAGCAGCCCGTTGGGGGCCTTAGATACGCAGTATTTT
TRBV5-1	TRBD1	NA	TRBJ2-3	15	CASSLRTGSTDTQYF	TGCGCCAGCAGCTTAAGGACAGGTAGCACAGATACGCAGTATTTT
TRBV4-1	NA	NA	TRBJ2-4	15	CASSPGLRATNMQYF	TGCGCCAGCAGCCCGGGGCTGCGAGCCACAAACATGCAGTATTTC
TRBV6-1	NA	NA	TRBJ2-5	14	CASSEEIDQETQYF	TGTGCGAGCAGTGAGGAGATTGACCAAGAGACGCAGTACTTC
TRBV27	NA	NA	TRBJ2-3	13	CASSWGSPDTQYF	TGTGCCAGCAGTTGGGGCAGCCCCGATACGCAGTATTTT
TRBV10-2	NA	NA	TRBJ2-5	12	CASSGWGETQYF	TGCGCCAGCAGTGGGTGGGGGGAGACCCAGTACTTC
TRBV10-2	NA	NA	TRBJ2-4	14	CRGTRLGAKNTQYF	TGCCGCGGCACGCGGCTGGGAGCCAAAAACACTCAGTATTTC
TRBV6-1	NA	NA	TRBJ2-5	13	CASGRSYQETQYF	TGTGCCAGCGGGCGATCTTACCAAGAGACCCAGTACTTC
TRBV25-1	NA	NA	TRBJ2-4	15	CARGVGGLDRATQYF	TGTGCCAGGGGGGTCGGGGGCCTCGACCGGGCCACTCAGTACTTC
TRBV4-1	TRBD2	many	TRBJ2-3	15	CASSPGTISTDTQYF	TGCGCCAGCAGCCCCGGGACTATTAGCACAGATACGCAGTATTTT
TRBV6-1	TRBD1	NA	TRBJ2-2	17	CASSVGRGQGVTGELFF	TGTGCCAGCAGTGTTGGTCGGGGACAGGGAGTCACCGGGGAGCTGTTTTTT
TRBV28	TRBD1	NA	TRBJ1-6	15	CASSNRGTPGSPLHF	TGTGCCAGCAGTAACAGGGGGACGCCGGGCTCACCCCTCCACTTT
TRBV20-1	TRBD1	few	TRBJ1-3	12	CSQQGAGNTIYF	TGCAGCCAACAGGGGGCTGGAAACACCATATATTTT
TRBV12-3/TRBV12-4	NA	NA	TRBJ2-1	13	CASSLIRLDEQFF	TGTGCCAGCAGCTTAATCCGCTTAGATGAGCAGTTCTTC
TRBV7-6	TRBD2	NA	TRBJ2-2	16	CASSLEIAGAAVELFF	TGTGCCAGCAGCTTAGAAATAGCGGGAGCCGCCGTGGAGCTGTTTTTT
TRBV7-8	NA	few	TRBJ1-1	13	CASSLGGTTEAFF	TGTGCCAGCAGCTTAGGCGGAACCACTGAAGCTTTCTTT
TRBV29-1	TRBD2	few	TRBJ2-5	15	CSVAIAGLAGETQYF	TGCAGCGTCGCCATTGCGGGCCTAGCGGGAGAGACCCAGTACTTC
TRBV20-1	NA	few	TRBJ2-7	15	CSPLGTGPGGAEQYF	TGCAGTCCGCTAGGTACGGGACCCGGGGGTGCCGAGCAGTACTTC
TRBV7-8	TRBD1	few	TRBJ2-5	15	CASSPTGQGRETQYF	TGTGCCAGCAGCCCCACCGGACAGGGGAGAGAGACCCAGTACTTC
TRBV29-1	NA	once	TRBJ1-1	12	CSASGGDTEAFF	TGCAGCGCATCGGGGGGGGACACTGAAGCTTTCTTT
TRBV6-1	NA	NA	TRBJ2-3	15	CARRQGACSPDTQYF	TGTGCCAGGAGGCAAGGGGCCTGTAGCCCAGATACGCAGTATTTT